This paragraph covers one T cell receptor beta chain sequence. The antigen is unknown. The entry originates in a study of beta chain features in type 1 diabetes. About the research overall: Across every sample, around 98 million sorted cells were examined in total.

The study, taken as a whole, reports: The study found fewer insertions and more deletions at VDJ junctions in type 1 diabetes patients. All four CD4+ subsets of Type 1 diabetes patients contained TCRB CDR3s that were moderately but significantly shorter.

Reverse transcribing all isolated RNA meant expressed TCRB transcripts were sequenced. Profiled with immunoSEQ multiplex PCR; TCRdb holds only in-frame clones, not every one. The sample has about 650,000 clones, about an eighth seen once. The CDR3 sequence is 14 residues long. The V end lost 4 bases, the J end lost 4 bases, and 13 bases lay between the germline ends. The germline V gene encodes CDR1 MGHDK and CDR2 SYGVNS. The clonotype comes from a young man with type 1 diabetes. The chain has TRBV25-1 and TRBJ1-1; D unresolved. The sample taken for sequencing was naive CD4+ T cells from blood. As DNA, the CDR3 is TGTGCCAGCAGTGGGACGGGAATTGGCACTGAAGCTTTCTTT. Translation gives CASSGTGIGTEAFF.